This paragraph covers one TCR beta chain sequence. These data belong to a study of blood T cell repertoires in COVID-19. TCRdb's copy holds only in-frame clones and misses some; the assay was immunoSEQ multiplex PCR. The data contain under 200,000 clones, around 85% of them seen just once; the ten biggest clones take up 6.5% to 9%. J was trimmed by 2 bases and V by 6 bases; bases with no gene match: 17. The CDR3 contains 18 residues. The germline V gene has CDR1 LNHDA and CDR2 SQIVND (reference sequence). This clonotype was sampled from a woman older than 75 with COVID-19, enrolled during active disease. The source material was peripheral blood. The chain joins TRBV19 to TRBJ1-2; 8 bases fit TRBD1. CDR3 region: CASRMVGAGGDPNYGYTF. CDR3 DNA: TGTGCCAGTAGGATGGTAGGGGCAGGGGGCGATCCCAACTATGGCTACACCTTC.